These 27 T cell receptor beta chains were sequenced from one sample in a study of blood T cell repertoires in COVID-19. The method was immunoSEQ multiplex PCR; TCRdb's version includes in-frame clones alone and lacks a portion of them. The sample yields 130,000 to 150,000 clones, 80% to 90% seen once. Source material: peripheral blood. The receptors derive from a man aged 18 to 29 with COVID-19, enrolled during active disease.

The chain couples TRBV7-2 to TRBJ2-7; TRBD2 might be the D (5 bases). The CDR3 is 11 residues long. Germline V CDR1 and CDR2: SGHTA, FQGNSA. V lost 9 bases to trimming and J lost 4 bases, with 10 bases between them. CDR3 protein: CARRRRYEQYF. Written as DNA, the CDR3 is TGTGCCAGGCGCCGGAGGTACGAGCAGTACTTC.

CDR3 amino acids: CASSYAGNQETQYF. CDR3 nucleotides: TGTGCCAGCAGTTACGCAGGGAATCAAGAGACCCAGTACTTC. The rearrangement uses TRBV6-5 and TRBJ2-5; D is perhaps TRBD1 (5 bases). Germline CDR1 MNHEY, CDR2 SVGAGI. V lost 2 bases to trimming and J lost 2 bases, with 9 bases between them. The CDR3 totals 14 residues.

The chain is built from TRBV18 and TRBJ1-2; D is ambiguous. V was trimmed by 6 bases and J by 4 bases, leaving 15 bases between them. The CDR3 consists of 14 residues. Germline V gene sequence: CDR1 KGHSH, CDR2 LQKENI. The CDR3 DNA reads TGTGCCAGCTCGCCCCAGGACTCTAGCTATGGCTACACCTTC. Its translation: CASSPQDSSYGYTF. Filled out from reference TRBV18 and TRBJ1-2, the complete variable domain reads NAGVMQNPRHLVRRRGQEARLRCSPMKGHSHVYWYRQLPEEGLKFMVYLQKENIIDESGMPKERFSAEFPKEGPSILRIQQVVRGDSAAYFCASSPQDSSYGYTFGSGTRLTVV.

This clone was observed a single time. V usage is TRBV7-8 and J usage is TRBJ1-1; possibly TRBD1 for D (6 bases). CDR1 SGHVS and CDR2 FQNEAQ come from the germline V gene. Trimming took off 0 bases at V and 1 base at J, with 9 bases between the two ends. This CDR3 comprises 15 residues. CDR3 loop: CASSLAGTRNTEAFF. In DNA, the CDR3 is TGTGCCAGCAGCTTAGCCGGGACAAGGAACACTGAAGCTTTCTTT.

This clone appeared a few times. The V gene is TRBV12-3 or TRBV12-4, the J gene TRBJ2-3, with TRBD1 matching 8 bases. CDR3 length: 13 residues. With V trimmed by 1 base and J by 6 bases, 0 bases remained unmatched. In nucleotides, the CDR3 is TGTGCCAGCAGTTTAGGGACAGGGGATACGCAGTATTTT. It encodes CASSLGTGDTQYF.

CDR3: CASSYSPSIGSTYEQYF. The CDR3 region has the DNA TGTGCCAGCAGTTACTCGCCTAGCATTGGGAGCACCTACGAGCAGTACTTC. The V and J genes are TRBV6-2 or TRBV6-3 and TRBJ2-7; tentatively, D is TRBD2 (5 bases). This CDR3 is built from 17 residues. Trimming cost V 0 bases and J 2 bases, with 17 bases left between them. Germline CDR1 and CDR2: MNHEY and SVGEGT.

This clone was counted a few times. The chain links TRBV30 to TRBJ2-1; 9 bases align to TRBD2. Germline CDR1 is GTSNPN and CDR2 is SVGIG (reference sequence). The CDR3 is made up of 17 amino acids. Germline trimming cut 2 bases from V and 0 bases from J; bases unmatched to any gene: 8. CDR3 bases: TGTGCCTGGAGTCGGTGGGCGGGAGGGTTCTCCTACAATGAGCAGTTCTTC. Translation: CAWSRWAGGFSYNEQFF.

The genes are TRBV28 and TRBJ1-6; possible D gene TRBD1, 5 bases. Germline-derived CDR1 and CDR2 are MDHEN and SYDVKM. The ends were cut back, 3 bases at V and 7 bases at J, with 13 bases in the middle. The length of the CDR3 is 15 residues. The CDR3 bases are TGTGCCAGCAGTTTTCTCGACAGTATGAATTCACCCCTCCACTTT. Encoded protein: CASSFLDSMNSPLHF.

The gene calls are TRBV9 and TRBJ2-3; D might be TRBD2 (6 bases). The V end lost 0 bases, the J end lost 3 bases, and 8 bases lay between the germline ends. Germline V gene lookup returns CDR1 SGDLS and CDR2 YYNGEE. The CDR3 has 14 residues. The CDR3 region has the DNA TGTGCCAGCAGCGTAGACGGGAGAACAGATACGCAGTATTTT. Encoded protein: CASSVDGRTDTQYF.

V gene TRBV27 combines with J gene TRBJ1-5, with TRBD1 identical over 7 bases. V lost 3 bases to trimming and J lost 6 bases; unmatched junction nucleotides: 17. From germline, CDR1 is MNHEY and CDR2 SMNVEV (reference sequence). CDR3 length equals 18 residues. The CDR3 loop is CASSFSGIGGGGLQPQHF. The CDR3 nucleotides are TGTGCCAGCAGTTTCTCAGGGATCGGTGGAGGGGGCCTTCAGCCCCAGCATTTT.

This sequence joins TRBV19 and TRBJ1-5; D unclear. Germline lookup yields CDR1 LNHDA and CDR2 SQIVND (reference sequence). Trimming shortened V by 2 bases and J by 0 bases, and 5 bases separated the two germline ends. The CDR3 length is 14 residues. The CDR3 DNA follows: TGTGCCAGTAGTATAACATCTAGCAATCAGCCCCAGCATTTT. Residues: CASSITSSNQPQHF.

This chain uses TRBV7-9 with TRBJ2-3; 12 positions agree with TRBD2. This CDR3 spans 18 amino acids. CDR1 is SEHNR and CDR2 is FQNEAQ in the germline V gene (reference sequence). J lost 3 bases, V lost 4 bases, and 11 bases had no gene match. DNA for the CDR3: TGTGCCAGCAGCTCTAGGATCGCTAGCGGGAGGGGGACAGATACGCAGTATTTT. It encodes CASSSRIASGRGTDTQYF. The full variable domain, its missing parts supplied by reference TRBV7-9 and TRBJ2-3, is DTGVSQNPRHKITKRGQNVTFRCDPISEHNRLYWYRQTLGQGPEFLTYFQNEAQLEKSRLLSDRFSAERPKGSFSTLEIQRTEQGDSAMYLCASSSRIASGRGTDTQYFGPGTRLTVL.

This clone came up once. V and J are TRBV29-1 and TRBJ2-7; 7 bases align to TRBD2. The CDR3 covers 13 residues. V was clipped by 4 bases and J by 2 bases; unmatched bases: 5. Germline CDR1 and CDR2: SQVTM and ANQGSEA. The CDR3 DNA reads TGCAGCGTTGCACCGGGACTAACCTACGAGCAGTACTTC. It yields the protein CSVAPGLTYEQYF.

The CDR3 reads CASRAGTGYGYTF. As DNA, the CDR3 is TGCGCCAGCAGGGCCGGGACAGGGTATGGCTACACCTTC. V usage is TRBV10-2 and J usage is TRBJ1-2; 9 bases fit TRBD1. Germline V lookup: CDR1 WSHSY, CDR2 SAAADI. The ends lost 6 bases at V and 5 bases at J; junction bases unmatched: 4. The CDR3 length is 13 residues.

This clone showed up just once. This rearrangement joins TRBV9 to TRBJ2-1; TRBD2 is a possible D gene (5 bases). CDR3 length: 14 residues. From germline, CDR1 is SGDLS and CDR2 YYNGEE. V was clipped by 2 bases and J by 9 bases, with 15 bases between them. The CDR3: CASSVGSSFTEQFF. For the CDR3, the DNA is TGTGCCAGCAGCGTCGGGTCTAGCTTTACTGAGCAGTTCTTC. The whole variable domain, remainder taken from reference TRBV9 and TRBJ2-1, is DSGVTQTPKHLITATGQRVTLRCSPRSGDLSVYWYQQSLDQGLQFLIQYYNGEERAKGNILERFSAQQFPDLHSELNLSSLELGDSALYFCASSVGSSFTEQFFGPGTRLTVL.

The chain employs TRBV9 and TRBJ1-1, with a possible D match to TRBD1 (5 bases). Germline values: CDR1 SGDLS, CDR2 YYNGEE. Trimming removed 0 bases at V and 4 bases at J, with 13 bases between. This CDR3 has 15 residues. The CDR3 protein is CASSVDGGVATEAFF. As DNA, the CDR3 is TGTGCCAGCAGCGTAGATGGGGGGGTGGCCACTGAAGCTTTCTTT.

The chain joins TRBV28 to TRBJ2-1; 12 bases map to TRBD2. Germline V lookup: CDR1 MDHEN, CDR2 SYDVKM. The CDR3 length is 15 residues. V shed 7 bases, J shed 7 bases, and the junction held 8 bases outside the gene matches. The DNA for the CDR3 is TGTGCCAGCAATGACCTAGCGGGAGGGGTGAATGAGCAGTTCTTC. Protein: CASNDLAGGVNEQFF.

The rearrangement joins TRBV12-3 or TRBV12-4 to TRBJ2-5; D call uncertain. V shed 3 bases and J shed 5 bases, with 10 bases lying between them. This CDR3 is built from 13 residues. The CDR3 loop is CASSLRIGETQYF. CDR3 in DNA: TGTGCCAGCAGTTTGAGGATCGGGGAGACCCAGTACTTC.

V gene TRBV10-3 combines with J gene TRBJ2-7; possible D gene TRBD2, 5 bases. CDR3 length: 13 residues. Germline CDR1 is ENHRY and CDR2 is SYGVKD. V lost 0 bases and J 6 bases, leaving 9 bases between the germline ends. CDR3 DNA sequence: TGTGCCATCAGTGAGTCCTACGGGGTCGAGCAGTACTTC. Translated, it gives CAISESYGVEQYF.

CDR3 protein: CASSQGGANEKLFF. The CDR3 DNA sequence: TGCGCCAGCAGCCAAGGAGGCGCGAATGAAAAACTGTTTTTT. The gene calls are TRBV4-1 and TRBJ1-4; D gene ambiguous. The CDR3 runs 14 residues. Germline CDR1 MGHRA, CDR2 YSYEKL. Trimming removed 1 base at V and 5 bases at J, with 8 bases between.

CDR3 nucleotide sequence: TGTGCCAGCAGTTTACCCGCCGGGACAGGGGAGCCCCAGCATTTT. Encoded protein: CASSLPAGTGEPQHF. V usage is TRBV28 and J usage is TRBJ1-5, with 10 bases matching TRBD1. Trimming removed 2 bases from V and 8 bases from J; junction bases left unmatched: 6. The CDR3 is 15 amino acids. Germline CDR1 is MDHEN and CDR2 is SYDVKM.

The chain has TRBV14 and TRBJ2-7; TRBD2 is a possible D gene (7 bases). Germline loops: CDR1 SGHDN, CDR2 FVKESK. This CDR3 contains 18 residues. V lost 1 base and J lost 0, with 19 bases in between. The CDR3 DNA sequence: TGTGCCAGCAGCCAAGCTTCGGGGGGCAGCCCCCACTCCTACGAGCAGTACTTC. It translates to CASSQASGGSPHSYEQYF.

The CDR3 nucleotides read TGTGCCTGGAGACCCCTAGCAGGGGAAGCCTACGAGCAGTACTTC. Protein product: CAWRPLAGEAYEQYF. The V gene is TRBV30, the J gene TRBJ2-7, with D possibly TRBD1 on 6 matching bases. Trimming removed 3 bases at V and 2 bases at J, with 17 bases between. Germline V lookup: CDR1 GTSNPN, CDR2 SVGIG (reference sequence). The length of the CDR3 is 15 residues.

The rearrangement joins TRBV12-5 to TRBJ2-3; no reliable D call. Per germline, CDR1 LGHNT and CDR2 FRNRAP. Trimming removed 5 bases at V and 5 bases at J, with 11 bases between. The CDR3 has 13 residues. The chain's CDR3 is CASGLEVEDTQYF. The CDR3 bases are TGTGCTAGTGGTCTCGAAGTAGAAGATACGCAGTATTTT.

The V call is TRBV19, the J call TRBJ2-2; no firm D call. Per the germline V gene, CDR1 is LNHDA and CDR2 is SQIVND (reference sequence). The CDR3 spans 12 residues. V lost 7 bases and J lost 8, with 11 bases in between. In DNA, the CDR3 is TGTGCCAGTAATTTTGCTGAGGGGGAGCTGTTTTTT. Translation gives CASNFAEGELFF.

The chain uses TRBV24-1 and TRBJ2-3; 13 bases match TRBD2. This CDR3 has 16 residues. V gave up 5 bases and J gave up 4 bases; unmatched junction bases: 5. Germline loops: CDR1 KGHDR, CDR2 SFDVKD. Here the CDR3 reads CATSGWTSGSADTQYF. The CDR3 bases are TGTGCCACCAGTGGTTGGACTAGCGGGAGCGCAGATACGCAGTATTTT.

V and J are TRBV7-2 and TRBJ2-3, with D possibly TRBD2 on 5 matching bases. Trimming took 6 bases from V and 4 from J, leaving 20 bases between them. From germline, CDR1 is SGHTA and CDR2 FQGNSA. The CDR3 extends over 16 amino acids. The CDR3 is CASSPGLPTSADTQYF. In DNA, the CDR3 is TGTGCCAGCAGTCCTGGACTTCCAACATCCGCAGATACGCAGTATTTT. Variable domain in full (rest from reference TRBV7-2 and TRBJ2-3): GAGVSQSPSNKVTEKGKDVELRCDPISGHTALYWYRQSLGQGLEFLIYFQGNSAPDKSGLPSDRFSAERTGGSVSTLTIQRTQQEDSAVYLCASSPGLPTSADTQYFGPGTRLTVL.